This T cell receptor beta chain is from a study of blood T cell repertoires in COVID-19. Turning to the study itself: T cells, B-cell-depleted T cells, or PBMCs supplied cDNA or gDNA.

Original handling: Counts of nucleated cells, estimated from reference gene primer amplification, were obtained. Data came from immunoSEQ multiplex PCR; TCRdb stores just in-frame clones and leaves some out. V, J and clone size reflect that table, while D and trimming were determined from the DNA. The sample has 200,000 to 250,000 clones, under 90% seen once. Germline assignment: CDR1 SGHRS and CDR2 YFSETQ. The V end was cut by 2 bases, the J end by 1 base, with 11 bases between. This CDR3 is built from 15 residues. The chain combines TRBV5-1 with TRBJ2-3; D is ambiguous. The sequenced material came from peripheral blood. The TCR was taken from an elderly woman with COVID-19, enrolled during active disease. CDR3 protein: CASSFTRSGTDTQYF. In nucleotides, the CDR3 is TGCGCCAGCAGCTTTACCCGCAGTGGCACAGATACGCAGTATTTT. The full variable domain, completed using reference TRBV5-1 and TRBJ2-3, is KAGVTQTPRYLIKTRGQQVTLSCSPISGHRSVSWYQQTPGQGLQFLFEYFSETQRNKGNFPGRFSGRQFSNSRSEMNVSTLELGDSALYLCASSFTRSGTDTQYFGPGTRLTVL.